What follows describes a single T cell receptor (beta chain). Antigen specificity is unknown. Treatment given: roughly 19 received Ad26.COV2.S at low or high dose, single or two shots; 5 received placebo; per-sample allocation not given. The samples were gathered on day 63 after the first injection of vaccine or placebo. The data were produced by immunoSEQ multiplex PCR, yet TCRdb's version contains in-frame clones alone and is incomplete. Here the sample spans around 340,000 clones, about 89% being singletons. This specimen belongs to a study of Ad26.COV2.S vaccination and SARS-CoV-2 variants. Study information: The COV1001 Ad26.COV2.S trial arm included the donor. Study-wide results and limits: Post-vaccination spike-specific CD8+ and CD4+ T cell responses reportedly had substantial breadth. Across vaccine and placebo recipients, the breadth of non-spike TCRs was similar. TCR breadth and depth estimates may have understated total T cell responses.

This TCR came from a person aged 18-60 years who received the Ad26.COV2.S COVID-19 vaccine or a placebo. This material consisted of peripheral blood, taken in a trial of Ad26.COV2.S vaccine versus placebo.

As DNA, the CDR3 is TGTGCCAGCAGCTTAGAGGGACAGGGCACCTACGAGCAGTACTTC. Protein sequence: CASSLEGQGTYEQYF. The genes are TRBV7-8 and TRBJ2-7; 9 bases agree with TRBD1. The CDR3 is made up of 15 amino acids. Germline assignment: CDR1 SGHVS and CDR2 FQNEAQ. The ends lost 1 base at V and 2 bases at J; junction bases unmatched: 3.